This T cell receptor beta chain was captured in a study of blood T cell repertoires in COVID-19. About the research overall: The study drew acute and convalescent COVID-19 samples from the United States, Italy and Spain.

This CDR3 comprises 15 residues. Germline V gene data show CDR1 as SGHRS and CDR2 as YFSETQ. V dropped 5 bases and J dropped 0 bases, with 9 bases sitting between them. This table comes from immunoSEQ multiplex PCR, and its TCRdb copy is limited to in-frame clones, with some not included. The sample lists tens of thousands of clones, 79% occurring once. The receptor comes from a man aged 55 to 69 with acute or convalescent COVID-19. The chain combines TRBV5-1 with TRBJ2-6, with D possibly being TRBD2 (5 bases). Sequencing used peripheral blood. The CDR3 bases are TGCGCCAGCAGTCTGGGGAGCTCTGGGGCCAACGTCCTGACTTTC. As protein: CASSLGSSGANVLTF. The complete variable domain, with remaining parts taken from reference TRBV5-1 and TRBJ2-6, reads KAGVTQTPRYLIKTRGQQVTLSCSPISGHRSVSWYQQTPGQGLQFLFEYFSETQRNKGNFPGRFSGRQFSNSRSEMNVSTLELGDSALYLCASSLGSSGANVLTFGAGSRLTVL.